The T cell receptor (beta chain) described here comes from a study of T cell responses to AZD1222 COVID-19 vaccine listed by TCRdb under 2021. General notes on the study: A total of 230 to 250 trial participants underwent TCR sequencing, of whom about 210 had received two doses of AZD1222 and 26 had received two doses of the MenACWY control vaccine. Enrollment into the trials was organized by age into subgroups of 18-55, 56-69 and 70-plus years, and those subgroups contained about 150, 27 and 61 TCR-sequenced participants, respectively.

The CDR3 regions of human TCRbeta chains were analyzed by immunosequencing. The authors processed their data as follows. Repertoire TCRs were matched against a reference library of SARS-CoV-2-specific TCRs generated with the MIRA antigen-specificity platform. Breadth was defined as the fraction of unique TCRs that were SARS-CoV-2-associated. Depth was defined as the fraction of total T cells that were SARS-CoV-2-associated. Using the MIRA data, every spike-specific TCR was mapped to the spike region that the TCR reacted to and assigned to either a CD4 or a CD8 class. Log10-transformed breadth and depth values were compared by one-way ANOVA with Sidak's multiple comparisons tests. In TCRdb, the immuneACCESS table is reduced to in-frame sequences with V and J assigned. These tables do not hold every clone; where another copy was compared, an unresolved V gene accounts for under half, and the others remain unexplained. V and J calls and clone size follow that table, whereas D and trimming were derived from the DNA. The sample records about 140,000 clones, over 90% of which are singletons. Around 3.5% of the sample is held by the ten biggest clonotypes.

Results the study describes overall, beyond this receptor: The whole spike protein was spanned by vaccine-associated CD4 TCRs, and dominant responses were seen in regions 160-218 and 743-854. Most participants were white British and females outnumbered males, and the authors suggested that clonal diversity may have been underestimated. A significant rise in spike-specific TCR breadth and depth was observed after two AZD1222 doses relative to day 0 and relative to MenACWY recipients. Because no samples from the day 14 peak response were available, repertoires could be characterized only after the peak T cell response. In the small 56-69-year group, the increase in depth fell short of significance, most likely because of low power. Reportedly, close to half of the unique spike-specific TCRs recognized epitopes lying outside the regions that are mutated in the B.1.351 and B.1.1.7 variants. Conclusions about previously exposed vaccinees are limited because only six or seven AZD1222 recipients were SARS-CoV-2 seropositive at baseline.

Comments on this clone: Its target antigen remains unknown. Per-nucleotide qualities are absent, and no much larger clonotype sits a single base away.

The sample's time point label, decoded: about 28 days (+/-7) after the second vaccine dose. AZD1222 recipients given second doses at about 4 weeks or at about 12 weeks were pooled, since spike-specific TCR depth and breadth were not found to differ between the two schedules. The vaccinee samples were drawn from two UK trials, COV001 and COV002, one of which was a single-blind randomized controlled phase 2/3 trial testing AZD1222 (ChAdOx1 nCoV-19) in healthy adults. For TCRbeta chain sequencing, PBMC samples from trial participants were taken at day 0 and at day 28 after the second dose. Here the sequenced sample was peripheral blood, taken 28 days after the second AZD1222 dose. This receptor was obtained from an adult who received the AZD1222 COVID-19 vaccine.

The DNA sequence is given as TGTGCCAGCAGGGGGACAGGGGAGCCGCACTATGGCTACACCTTC. This yields the protein CASRGTGEPHYGYTF. Recombination joined TRBV28 with TRBJ1-2, and 10 junctional nucleotides match TRBD1. CDR1 and CDR2 were assigned from the germline V gene as MDHEN and SYDVKM. Trimming accounts for 6 bases at V and 3 bases at J, while the number of junction bases matched to no gene is 7. From its cysteine to its phenylalanine, the CDR3 spans 15 amino acids. The sequence is cut down to CDR3 DNA, 45 bases in frame from base 1.